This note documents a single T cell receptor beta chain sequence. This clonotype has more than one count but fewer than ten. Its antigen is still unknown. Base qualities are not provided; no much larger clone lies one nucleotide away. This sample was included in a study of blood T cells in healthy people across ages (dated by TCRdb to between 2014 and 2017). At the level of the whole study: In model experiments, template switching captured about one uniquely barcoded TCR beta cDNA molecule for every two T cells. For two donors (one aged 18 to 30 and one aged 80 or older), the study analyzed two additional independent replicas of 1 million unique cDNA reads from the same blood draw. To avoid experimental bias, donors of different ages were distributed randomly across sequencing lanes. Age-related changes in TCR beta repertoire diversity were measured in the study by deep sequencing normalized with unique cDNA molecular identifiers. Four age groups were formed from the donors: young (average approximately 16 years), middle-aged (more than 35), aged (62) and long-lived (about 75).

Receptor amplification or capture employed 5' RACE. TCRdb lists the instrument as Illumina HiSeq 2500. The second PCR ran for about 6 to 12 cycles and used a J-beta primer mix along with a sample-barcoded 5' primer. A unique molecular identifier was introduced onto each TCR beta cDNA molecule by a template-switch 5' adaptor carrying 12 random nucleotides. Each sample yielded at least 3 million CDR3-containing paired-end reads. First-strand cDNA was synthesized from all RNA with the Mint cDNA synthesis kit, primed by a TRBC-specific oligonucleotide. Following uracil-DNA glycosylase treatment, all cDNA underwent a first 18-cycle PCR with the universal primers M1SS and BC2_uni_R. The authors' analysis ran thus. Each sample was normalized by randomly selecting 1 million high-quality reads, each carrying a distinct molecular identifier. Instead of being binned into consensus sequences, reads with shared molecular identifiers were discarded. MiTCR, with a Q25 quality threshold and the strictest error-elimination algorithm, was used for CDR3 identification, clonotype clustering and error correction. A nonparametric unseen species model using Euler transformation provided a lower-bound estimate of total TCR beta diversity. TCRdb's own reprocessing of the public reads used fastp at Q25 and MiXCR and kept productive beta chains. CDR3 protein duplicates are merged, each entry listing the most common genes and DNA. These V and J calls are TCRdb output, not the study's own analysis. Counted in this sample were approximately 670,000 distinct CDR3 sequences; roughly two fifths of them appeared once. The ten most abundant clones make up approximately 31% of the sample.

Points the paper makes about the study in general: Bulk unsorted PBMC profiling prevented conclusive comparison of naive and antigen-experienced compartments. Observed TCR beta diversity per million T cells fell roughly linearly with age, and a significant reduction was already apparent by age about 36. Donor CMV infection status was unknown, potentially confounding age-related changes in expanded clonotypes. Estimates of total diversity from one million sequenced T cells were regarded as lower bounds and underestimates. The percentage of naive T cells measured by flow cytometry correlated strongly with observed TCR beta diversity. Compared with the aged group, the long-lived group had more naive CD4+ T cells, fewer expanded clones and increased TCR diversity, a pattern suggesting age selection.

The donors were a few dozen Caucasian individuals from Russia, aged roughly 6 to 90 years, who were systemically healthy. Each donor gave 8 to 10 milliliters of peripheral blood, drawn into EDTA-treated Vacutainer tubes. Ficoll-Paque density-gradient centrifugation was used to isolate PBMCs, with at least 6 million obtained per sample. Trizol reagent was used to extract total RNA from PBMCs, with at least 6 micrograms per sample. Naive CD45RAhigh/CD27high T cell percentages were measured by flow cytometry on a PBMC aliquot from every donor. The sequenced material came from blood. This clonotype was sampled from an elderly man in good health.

This receptor carries the CDR3 CASNMGGGRSQPQHF. In nucleotides, the sequence is TGTGCCAGCAACATGGGGGGGGGAAGGAGTCAGCCCCAGCATTTT. The chain couples TRBV28 to TRBJ1-5, with TRBD1 tentatively as D gene (5 bases match). The CDR3 starts with the cysteine, ends with the phenylalanine, and has 15 residues. Only the CDR3 DNA stays, 45 bases, in frame from base 1. V is pared back by 7 bases and J by 6 bases, with 19 bases lying between the germline termini. CDR1 and CDR2 are drawn from the germline V gene: MDHEN, SYDVKM.